A selection of T cell receptor beta chains follows, all from one sample in a study of vaccination effects on CD4 cells after COVID-19. The antigens of these receptors remain unknown. Sequencing used immunoSEQ multiplex PCR; TCRdb keeps in-frame clones, though not all of them. The sample shows approximately 54,000 clones, roughly 80% of them seen only once. The specimen comprised CD4+ T cells from PBMCs cultured with HCoV-229E spike peptides, sampled before COVID-19 vaccination. Source of these receptors: a human donor who received a COVID-19 vaccine. The CDR3 runs from the conserved cysteine through the conserved F or W. D genes are given only for firm matches. Clone size is not always given. Where it is, it says once, few, many or a class for expanded clones.

>NA|few|TRBV19|TRBJ1-5
CASSIRGLGNQPQHF
TGTGCCAGTAGTATACGAGGGCTCGGCAATCAGCCCCAGCATTTT
>TRBD1|NA|TRBV2|TRBJ1-2
CASSRDSTNYGYTF
TGTGCCAGCAGCCGGGACAGCACTAACTATGGCTACACCTTC
>NA|NA|TRBV19|TRBJ1-1
CASSRVGGTAFF
TGTGCCAGTAGCCGAGTAGGCGGGACGGCTTTCTTT
>TRBD1|NA|TRBV9|TRBJ2-1
CASSSRQGAEQFF
TGTGCCAGCAGTTCCCGACAGGGGGCTGAGCAGTTCTTC
>NA|NA|TRBV2|TRBJ1-1
CASSVGWNTEAFF
TGTGCCAGCAGTGTGGGGTGGAACACTGAAGCTTTCTTT
>TRBD1|NA|TRBV30|TRBJ2-6
CAWSKGFPTGFGANVLTF
TGTGCCTGGAGTAAGGGTTTCCCGACAGGGTTTGGGGCCAACGTCCTGACTTTC
>NA|NA|TRBV7-8|TRBJ1-3
CASSPIRTGFGNTIYF
TGTGCCAGCAGCCCTATTCGCACGGGCTTTGGAAACACCATATATTTT
>TRBD2|once|TRBV7-8|TRBJ2-1
CATRTRYLSYNEQFF
TGTGCCACCCGGACTAGGTACCTCTCCTACAATGAGCAGTTCTTC
>NA|NA|TRBV4-1|TRBJ2-2
CASSPGTQNTGELFF
TGCGCCAGCAGCCCCGGGACACAGAACACCGGGGAGCTGTTTTTT
>TRBD2|NA|TRBV6-4|TRBJ2-1
CASSAPPLAGAAGEQFF
TGTGCCAGCAGTGCCCCCCCACTAGCGGGGGCTGCCGGTGAGCAGTTCTTC
>TRBD2|NA|TRBV7-2|TRBJ2-3
CASSPLPGGGFTDTQYF
TGTGCCAGCAGCCCCCTTCCCGGGGGGGGATTCACAGATACGCAGTATTTT
>NA|NA|TRBV3-1/TRBV3-2|TRBJ2-5
CASSPEHPPRTQYF
TGTGCCAGCAGCCCCGAACACCCCCCGCGGACCCAGTACTTC
>NA|NA|TRBV28|TRBJ1-2
CASRFSTGTFSGYTF
TGTGCCAGCAGATTTTCAACAGGGACATTTAGTGGCTACACCTTC
>NA|NA|TRBV11-3|TRBJ2-3
CASSLGRSTDTQYF
TGTGCCAGCAGCCTGGGGCGGAGCACAGATACGCAGTATTTT
>TRBD1|NA|TRBV24-1|TRBJ2-2
CATEVRTGGGELFF
TGTGCCACCGAAGTTAGAACAGGGGGCGGGGAGCTGTTTTTT
>NA|NA|TRBV19|TRBJ2-2
CASSSLTLNTGELFF
TGTGCCAGTAGTTCGCTTACTTTGAACACCGGGGAGCTGTTTTTT
>NA|NA|TRBV24-1|TRBJ1-1
CATSDFVFPQGRDGTEAFF
TGTGCCACCAGTGATTTCGTGTTTCCCCAGGGCAGAGACGGCACTGAAGCTTTCTTT
>NA|NA|TRBV24-1|TRBJ1-3
CATSDGGQAGNTIYF
TGTGCCACCAGTGATGGGGGCCAGGCTGGAAACACCATATATTTT
>NA|NA|TRBV7-2|TRBJ1-2
CASSLVTRDVGYTF
TGTGCCAGCAGCTTAGTCACCAGGGATGTTGGCTACACCTTC
>NA|few|TRBV19|TRBJ1-1
CASSTRLGGGMNTEAFF
TGTGCCAGTAGTACTCGCTTAGGTGGGGGCATGAACACTGAAGCTTTCTTT
>NA|NA|TRBV6-5|TRBJ1-6
CASSYALRNSPLHF
TGTGCCAGCAGTTACGCGCTTCGTAATTCACCCCTCCACTTT
>NA|NA|TRBV9|TRBJ1-3
CASSVGPNLAGSGNTIYF
TGTGCCAGCAGCGTAGGCCCTAATTTGGCAGGCTCTGGAAACACCATATATTTT
>TRBD1|NA|TRBV18|TRBJ2-3
CASSRGTGSTDTQYF
TGTGCCAGCTCACGCGGGACAGGTAGCACAGATACGCAGTATTTT
>NA|NA|TRBV7-4|TRBJ1-5
CASSKRTRPHQPQHF
TGTGCCAGCAGCAAACGGACCCGACCCCATCAGCCCCAGCATTTT
>NA|NA|TRBV24-1|TRBJ2-2
CATSDPRGSDTGELFF
TGTGCCACCAGTGACCCCAGGGGTTCGGACACCGGGGAGCTGTTTTTT
>NA|NA|TRBV7-2|TRBJ2-4
CASSSLGNIQYF
TGTGCCAGCAGCAGCTTGGGGAACATTCAGTACTTC
>NA|NA|TRBV4-1|TRBJ1-2
CASSQDRGGYGYTF
TGCGCCAGCAGCCAAGATAGGGGCGGCTATGGCTACACCTTC
>TRBD1|few|TRBV19|TRBJ1-1
CASTSGQHNTEAFF
TGTGCCAGTACCTCGGGACAGCACAACACTGAAGCTTTCTTT
>TRBD1|NA|TRBV12-5|TRBJ1-2
CASGLLGGQGYNYGYTF
TGTGCTAGTGGTTTGTTAGGGGGACAGGGATATAACTATGGCTACACCTTC
>NA|NA|TRBV29-1|TRBJ2-1
CSVQTDSYNEQFF
TGCAGCGTTCAAACAGACTCCTACAATGAGCAGTTCTTC
>NA|NA|TRBV2|TRBJ1-5
CASSVSNQPQHF
TGTGCCAGCAGTGTCAGCAATCAGCCCCAGCATTTT
>TRBD1|NA|TRBV3-1/TRBV3-2|TRBJ1-2
CASSQNRGLNYGYTF
TGTGCCAGCAGCCAGAACAGGGGTCTTAACTATGGCTACACCTTC
>NA|NA|TRBV2|TRBJ1-4
CASSDFEKLFF
TGTGCCAGCAGTGACTTCGAAAAACTGTTTTTT
>TRBD2|NA|TRBV5-1|TRBJ2-1
CASSLARGGNYNEQFF
TGCGCCAGCAGCTTGGCCCGGGGGGGTAACTACAATGAGCAGTTCTTC
>NA|NA|TRBV3-1/TRBV3-2|TRBJ2-5
CASSRQVFEETQYF
TGTGCCAGCAGTCGACAGGTTTTTGAAGAGACCCAGTACTTC
>NA|NA|TRBV5-1|TRBJ2-1
CASSYAPAGANNEQFF
TGCGCCAGCAGCTATGCGCCGGCGGGGGCAAACAATGAGCAGTTCTTC
>NA|NA|TRBV30|TRBJ1-5
CAWSGGGNQPQHF
TGTGCCTGGAGTGGGGGGGGCAATCAGCCCCAGCATTTT
>NA|NA|TRBV18|TRBJ2-3
CASSPRRSDTQYF
TGTGCCAGCTCACCACGTCGGTCAGATACGCAGTATTTT
>NA|NA|TRBV12-3/TRBV12-4|TRBJ2-5
CASSPAGAQYF
TGTGCCAGCAGTCCGGCCGGGGCCCAGTACTTC
>TRBD1|NA|TRBV29-1|TRBJ1-1
CSGGDRAGTEAFF
TGCAGCGGGGGGGACAGGGCGGGCACTGAAGCTTTCTTT
>NA|NA|TRBV2|TRBJ1-1
CASSDFTPGAFF
TGTGCCAGCAGTGATTTCACCCCGGGAGCTTTCTTT
>NA|NA|TRBV7-2|TRBJ1-6
CASSLVRGADLNSPLHF
TGTGCCAGCAGCTTAGTGCGAGGGGCCGACTTAAATTCACCCCTCCACTTT
>NA|NA|TRBV3-1/TRBV3-2|TRBJ2-3
CASSPPDRDTQYF
TGTGCCAGCAGCCCGCCCGATAGGGATACGCAGTATTTT
>NA|NA|TRBV14|TRBJ2-2
CASSQVDQGSNTGELFF
TGTGCCAGCAGCCAAGTGGATCAGGGGTCAAACACCGGGGAGCTGTTTTTT
>TRBD1|few|TRBV6-4|TRBJ1-6
CASSASTGGNSPLHF
TGTGCCAGCAGTGCATCGACAGGGGGTAATTCACCCCTCCACTTT